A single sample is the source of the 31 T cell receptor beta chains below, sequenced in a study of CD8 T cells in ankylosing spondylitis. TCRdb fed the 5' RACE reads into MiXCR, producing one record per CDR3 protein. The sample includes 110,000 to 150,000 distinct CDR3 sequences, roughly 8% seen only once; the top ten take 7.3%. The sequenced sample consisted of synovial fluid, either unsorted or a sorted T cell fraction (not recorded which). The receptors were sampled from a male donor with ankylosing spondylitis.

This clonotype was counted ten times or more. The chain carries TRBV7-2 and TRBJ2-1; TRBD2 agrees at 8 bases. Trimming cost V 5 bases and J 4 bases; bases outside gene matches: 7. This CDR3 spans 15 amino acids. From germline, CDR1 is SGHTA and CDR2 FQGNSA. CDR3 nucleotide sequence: TGTGCCAGCAGCATAATAGCGGGGCCTTACAATGAGCAGTTCTTC. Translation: CASSIIAGPYNEQFF.

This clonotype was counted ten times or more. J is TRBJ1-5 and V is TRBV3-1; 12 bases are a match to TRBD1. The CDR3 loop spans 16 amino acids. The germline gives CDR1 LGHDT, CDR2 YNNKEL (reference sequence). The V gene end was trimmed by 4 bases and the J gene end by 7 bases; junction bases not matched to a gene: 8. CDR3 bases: TGTGCCAGCAGCCCCGGGACAGGGGGCTCGGGGCAGCCCCAGCATTTT. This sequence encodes CASSPGTGGSGQPQHF.

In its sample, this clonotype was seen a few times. The CDR3 nucleotides read TGTGCCAGCAGGGTCCCCTCAAGGACAGATACGCAGTATTTT. It encodes CASRVPSRTDTQYF. This chain links TRBV2 with TRBJ2-3; no definite D call. This CDR3 spans 14 amino acids. With 6 bases removed from V and 3 bases from J, the gap between germline ends came to 13 bases. CDR1 is SNHLY, CDR2 FYNNEI, per germline.

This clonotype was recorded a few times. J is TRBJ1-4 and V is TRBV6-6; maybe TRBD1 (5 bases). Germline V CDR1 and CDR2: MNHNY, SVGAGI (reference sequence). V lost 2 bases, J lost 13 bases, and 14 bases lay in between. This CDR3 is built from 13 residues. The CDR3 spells CASSYRSRQRLFF. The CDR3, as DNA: TGTGCCAGCAGTTACCGATCGCGACAGAGACTGTTTTTT.

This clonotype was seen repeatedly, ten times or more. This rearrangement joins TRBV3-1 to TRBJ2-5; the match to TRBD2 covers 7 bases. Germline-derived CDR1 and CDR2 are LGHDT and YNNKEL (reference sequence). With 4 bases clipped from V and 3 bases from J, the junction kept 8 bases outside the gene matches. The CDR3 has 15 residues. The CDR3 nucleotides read TGTGCCAGCAGCCGGCGGGGACTATCAAAAGAGACCCAGTACTTC. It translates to CASSRRGLSKETQYF.

This CDR3 reads CSAGQGVAYEQYF. The CDR3, as DNA: TGCAGCGCCGGACAGGGGGTGGCTTACGAGCAGTACTTC. The rearrangement uses TRBV29-1 and TRBJ2-7; 10 bases are shared with TRBD1. The germline V gene encodes CDR1 SQVTM and CDR2 ANQGSEA. V lost 7 bases to trimming and J lost 4 bases; unmatched junction nucleotides: 7. The CDR3 covers 13 residues.

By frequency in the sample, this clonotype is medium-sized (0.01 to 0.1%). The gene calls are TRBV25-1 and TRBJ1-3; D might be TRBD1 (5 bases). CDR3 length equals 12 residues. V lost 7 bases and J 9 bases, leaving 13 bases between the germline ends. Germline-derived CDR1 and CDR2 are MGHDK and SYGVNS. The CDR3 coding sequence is TGTGCCAGCACCACCTCCGGGGGCACCATATATTTT. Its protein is CASTTSGGTIYF.

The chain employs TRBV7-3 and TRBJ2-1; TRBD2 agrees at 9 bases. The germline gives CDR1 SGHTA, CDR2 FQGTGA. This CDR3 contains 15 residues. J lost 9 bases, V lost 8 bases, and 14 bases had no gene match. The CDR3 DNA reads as TGTGCCAGCGGCCCTCCGGGACTAGCTCCCAGTGAGCAGTTCTTC. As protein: CASGPPGLAPSEQFF. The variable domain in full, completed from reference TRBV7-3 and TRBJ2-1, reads GAGVSQTPSNKVTEKGKYVELRCDPISGHTALYWYRQSLGQGPEFLIYFQGTGAADDSGLPNDRFFAVRPEGSVSTLKIQRTERGDSAVYLCASGPPGLAPSEQFFGPGTRLTVL.

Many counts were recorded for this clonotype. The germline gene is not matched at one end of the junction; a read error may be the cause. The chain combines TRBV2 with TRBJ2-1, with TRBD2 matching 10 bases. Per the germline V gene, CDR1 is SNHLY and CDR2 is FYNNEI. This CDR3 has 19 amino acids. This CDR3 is CACRPRSGLAGVSYNEQFF. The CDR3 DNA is TGTGCCTGCAGACCTCGATCGGGGCTAGCGGGAGTCTCCTACAATGAGCAGTTCTTC.

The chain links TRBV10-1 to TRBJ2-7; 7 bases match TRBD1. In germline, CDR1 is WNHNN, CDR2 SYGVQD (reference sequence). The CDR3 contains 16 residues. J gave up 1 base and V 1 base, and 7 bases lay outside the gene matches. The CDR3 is CASSEWTGGTSYEQYF. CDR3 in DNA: TGCGCCAGCAGTGAGTGGACAGGCGGCACTTCCTACGAGCAGTACTTC.

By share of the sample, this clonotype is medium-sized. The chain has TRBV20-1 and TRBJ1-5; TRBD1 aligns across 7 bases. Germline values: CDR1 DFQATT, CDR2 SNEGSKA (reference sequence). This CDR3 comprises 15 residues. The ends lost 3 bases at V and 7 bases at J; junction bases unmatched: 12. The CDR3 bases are TGCAGTGCTAGCCCCTCTGACAGGGCTTACCAGCCCCAGCATTTT. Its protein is CSASPSDRAYQPQHF.

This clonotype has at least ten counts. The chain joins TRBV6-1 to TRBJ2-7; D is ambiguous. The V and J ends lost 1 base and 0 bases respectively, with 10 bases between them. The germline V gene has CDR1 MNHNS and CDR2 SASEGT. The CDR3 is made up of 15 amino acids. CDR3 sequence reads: CASSEVIGSSYEQYF. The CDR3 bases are TGTGCCAGCAGTGAAGTGATCGGAAGCTCCTACGAGCAGTACTTC.

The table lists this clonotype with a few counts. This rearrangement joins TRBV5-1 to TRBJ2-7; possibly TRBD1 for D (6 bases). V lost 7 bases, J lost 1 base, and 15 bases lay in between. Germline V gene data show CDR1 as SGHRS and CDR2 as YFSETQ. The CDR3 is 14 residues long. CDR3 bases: TGCGCCAGCGGACCCGGGACACCGTCCTACGAGCAGTACTTC. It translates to CASGPGTPSYEQYF.

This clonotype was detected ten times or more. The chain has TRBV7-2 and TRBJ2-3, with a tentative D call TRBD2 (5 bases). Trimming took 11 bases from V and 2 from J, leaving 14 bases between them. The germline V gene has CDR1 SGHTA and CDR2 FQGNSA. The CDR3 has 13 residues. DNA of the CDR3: TGTGCCGGACGTAGCGACTCCACAGATACGCAGTATTTT. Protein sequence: CAGRSDSTDTQYF.

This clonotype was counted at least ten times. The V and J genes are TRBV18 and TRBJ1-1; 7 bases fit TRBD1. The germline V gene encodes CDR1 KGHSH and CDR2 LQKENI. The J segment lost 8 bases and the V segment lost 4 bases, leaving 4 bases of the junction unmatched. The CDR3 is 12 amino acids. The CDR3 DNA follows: TGTGCCAGCTCACAAGGGACAGTGGAAGCTTTCTTT. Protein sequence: CASSQGTVEAFF.

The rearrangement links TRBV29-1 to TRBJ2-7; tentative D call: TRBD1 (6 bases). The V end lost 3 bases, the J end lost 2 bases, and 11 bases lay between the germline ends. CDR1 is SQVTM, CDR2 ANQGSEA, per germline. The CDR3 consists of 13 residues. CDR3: CSVELGAPYEQYF. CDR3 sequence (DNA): TGCAGCGTTGAGTTGGGGGCCCCCTACGAGCAGTACTTC.

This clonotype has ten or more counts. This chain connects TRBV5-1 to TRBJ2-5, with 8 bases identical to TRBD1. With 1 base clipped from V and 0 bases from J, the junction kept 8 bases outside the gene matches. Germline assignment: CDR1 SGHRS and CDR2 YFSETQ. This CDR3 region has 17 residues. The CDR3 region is CASSLSPGTGHQETQYF. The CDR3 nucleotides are TGCGCCAGCAGCTTGAGTCCCGGGACAGGACACCAAGAGACCCAGTACTTC.

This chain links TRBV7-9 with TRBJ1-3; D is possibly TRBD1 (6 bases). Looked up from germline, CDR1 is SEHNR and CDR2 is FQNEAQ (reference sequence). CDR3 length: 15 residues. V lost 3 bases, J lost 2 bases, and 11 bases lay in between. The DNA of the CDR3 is TGTGCCAGCAGCTTCTCGTGGGGGCCTGGAAACACCATATATTTT. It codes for CASSFSWGPGNTIYF.

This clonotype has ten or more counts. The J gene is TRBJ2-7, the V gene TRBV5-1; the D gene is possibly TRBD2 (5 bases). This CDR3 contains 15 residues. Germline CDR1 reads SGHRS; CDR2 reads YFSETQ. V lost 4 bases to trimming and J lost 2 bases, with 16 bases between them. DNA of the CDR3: TGCGCCAGCAGCCCCGGGAACTTGAGGGCCTACGAGCAGTACTTC. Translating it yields CASSPGNLRAYEQYF.

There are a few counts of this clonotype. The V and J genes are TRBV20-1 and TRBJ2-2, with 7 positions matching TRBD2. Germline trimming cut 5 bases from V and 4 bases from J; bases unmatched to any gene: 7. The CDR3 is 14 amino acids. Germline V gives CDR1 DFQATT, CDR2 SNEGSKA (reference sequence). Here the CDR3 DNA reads TGCAGTGCTGAGTGGTCTAGCGGCACCGGGGAGCTGTTTTTT. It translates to CSAEWSSGTGELFF.

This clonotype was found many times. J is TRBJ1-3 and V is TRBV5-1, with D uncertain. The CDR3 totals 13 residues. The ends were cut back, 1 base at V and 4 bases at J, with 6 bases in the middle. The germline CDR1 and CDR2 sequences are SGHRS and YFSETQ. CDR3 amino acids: CASSLIPGNTIYF. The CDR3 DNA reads TGCGCCAGCAGCTTGATACCCGGAAACACCATATATTTT.

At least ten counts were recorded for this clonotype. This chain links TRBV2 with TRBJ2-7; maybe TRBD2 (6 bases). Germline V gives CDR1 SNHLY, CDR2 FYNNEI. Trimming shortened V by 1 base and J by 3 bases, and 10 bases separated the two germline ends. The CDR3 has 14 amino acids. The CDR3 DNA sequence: TGTGCCAGCAGTGAAGATTTAGCGGTCTACGAGCAGTACTTC. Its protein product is CASSEDLAVYEQYF.

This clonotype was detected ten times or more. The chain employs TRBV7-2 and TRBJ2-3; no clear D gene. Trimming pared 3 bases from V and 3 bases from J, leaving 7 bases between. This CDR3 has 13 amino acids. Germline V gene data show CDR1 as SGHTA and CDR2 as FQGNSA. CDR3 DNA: TGTGCCAGCAGCTTGGACGGGACAGATACGCAGTATTTT. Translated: CASSLDGTDTQYF. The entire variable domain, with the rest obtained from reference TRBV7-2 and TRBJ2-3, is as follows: GAGVSQSPSNKVTEKGKDVELRCDPISGHTALYWYRQSLGQGLEFLIYFQGNSAPDKSGLPSDRFSAERTGGSVSTLTIQRTQQEDSAVYLCASSLDGTDTQYFGPGTRLTVL.

CDR3 nucleotide sequence: TGTGCCAGCAGCGTAGAGGGGAAGAATGAGCAGTTCTTC. Translation gives CASSVEGKNEQFF. The V and J genes are TRBV9 and TRBJ2-1, with TRBD1 as a possible D gene (5 bases). The V end was cut by 0 bases, the J end by 7 bases, with 8 bases between. Germline V CDR1 and CDR2: SGDLS, YYNGEE. This CDR3 has 13 residues.

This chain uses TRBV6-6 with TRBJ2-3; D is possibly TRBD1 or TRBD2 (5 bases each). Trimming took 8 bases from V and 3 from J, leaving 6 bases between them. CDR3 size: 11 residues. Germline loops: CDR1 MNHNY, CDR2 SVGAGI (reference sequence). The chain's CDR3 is CASGGTDTQYF. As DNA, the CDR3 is TGTGCCAGCGGGGGTACAGATACGCAGTATTTT.

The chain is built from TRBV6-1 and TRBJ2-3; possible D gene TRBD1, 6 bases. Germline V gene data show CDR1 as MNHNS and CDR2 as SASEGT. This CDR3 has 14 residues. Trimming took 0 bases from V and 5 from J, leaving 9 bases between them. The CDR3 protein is CASSEAMTGDTQYF. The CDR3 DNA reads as TGTGCCAGCAGTGAAGCTATGACAGGAGATACGCAGTATTTT.

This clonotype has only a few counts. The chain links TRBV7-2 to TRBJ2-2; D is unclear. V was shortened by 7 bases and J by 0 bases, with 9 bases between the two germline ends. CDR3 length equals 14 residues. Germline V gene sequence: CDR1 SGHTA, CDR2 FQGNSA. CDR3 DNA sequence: TGTGCCAGCATAATAGCCCCGAACACCGGGGAGCTGTTTTTT. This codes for CASIIAPNTGELFF.

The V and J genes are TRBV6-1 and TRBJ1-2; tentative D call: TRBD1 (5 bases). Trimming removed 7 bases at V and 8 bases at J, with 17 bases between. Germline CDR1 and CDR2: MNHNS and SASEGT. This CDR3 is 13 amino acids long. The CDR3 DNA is TGTGCCAGCACCTCAACCGGGACGCGGGGCTACACCTTC. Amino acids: CASTSTGTRGYTF.

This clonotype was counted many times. The CDR3 sequence: CASSLDNREETQYF. The CDR3 region has the DNA TGTGCCAGCAGCTTGGACAACAGGGAAGAGACCCAGTACTTC. The rearrangement joins TRBV5-6 to TRBJ2-5; weak D call: TRBD1 (6 bases). CDR1 and CDR2 (germline): SGHDT, YYEEEE. The CDR3 consists of 14 residues. Deletions cut 0 bases from V and 3 bases from J, with 9 bases between.

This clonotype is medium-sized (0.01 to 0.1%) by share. The DNA of the CDR3 is TGCAGTGCCTACTTCCGGGGCGGGGAGACCCAGTACTTC. This encodes CSAYFRGGETQYF. The chain links TRBV20-1 to TRBJ2-5; either TRBD1 or TRBD2 may supply D (5 bases each). CDR1 is DFQATT, CDR2 SNEGSKA, per germline (reference sequence). V was cut by 6 bases and J by 5 bases, with 16 bases left in between. This CDR3 is 13 amino acids long.

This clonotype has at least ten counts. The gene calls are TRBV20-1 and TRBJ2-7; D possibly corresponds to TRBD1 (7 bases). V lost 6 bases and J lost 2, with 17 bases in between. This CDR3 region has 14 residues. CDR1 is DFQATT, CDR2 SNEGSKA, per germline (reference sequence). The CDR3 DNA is TGCAGTGCCCCCCACGCGGGACAGCCCTACGAGCAGTACTTC. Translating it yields CSAPHAGQPYEQYF.